This entry features one T cell receptor beta chain sequence. Profiled with immunoSEQ multiplex PCR; TCRdb holds only in-frame clones, not every one. The data hold tens of thousands of clones, with 90% observed a single time. The entry originates in a study of blood T cell repertoires in COVID-19. The CDR3 runs to 17 residues. With V trimmed by 5 bases and J by 0 bases, 8 bases remained unmatched. Germline lookup yields CDR1 KGHDR and CDR2 SFDVKD. This TCR derives from a woman over 75 with active or convalescent COVID-19. Sequences were obtained from peripheral blood. The chain carries TRBV24-1 and TRBJ2-3; TRBD1 matches 9 bases. CDR3 region: CATSGGQGLPSTDTQYF. The CDR3, as DNA: TGTGCCACCAGTGGCGGACAGGGGTTACCTAGCACAGATACGCAGTATTTT.